This T cell receptor beta chain was found in a study of blood T cell repertoires in COVID-19 (dated by TCRdb to the early 2020s). Regarding the research as a whole: The collaborator samples originated in the United States, Italy and Spain and spanned the acute and convalescent phases of COVID-19. The material from the prospective study consisted of cDNA or gDNA derived from T cells, B-cell-depleted T cells, or PBMCs. Subjects who had been exposed to COVID-19, were actively infected with it, or had recovered from it provided the deeply sampled blood TCRbeta repertoires that made up the dataset. The repertoires were released in a freely available public database meant as a resource for research on the immune response to SARS-CoV-2. The samples were drawn from two sources: the first 160 participants of the ongoing ImmuneRACE study, and fewer than 1,500 subjects contributed by 6 global collaborators. The sample metadata nearly always contained a de-identified subject ID, COVID-19 status, age in years and sex. Where available, HLA class I and class II types were taken from metadata supplied by the sample provider and were not determined by assay-based typing.

Unmatched junction bases come to 11, with V trimmed by 4 bases and J by 0 bases. The germline V gene gives CDR1 as KGHSH and CDR2 as LQKENI. The CDR3 numbers 18 residues from cysteine through phenylalanine. Of all the DNA, just the CDR3 is kept, 54 bases in frame from base 1. The immunoSEQ Assay, a bias-controlled multiplex PCR, was used to amplify TCRbeta CDR3 regions from genomic DNA. As for the original processing: Nucleated cell counts per sample were estimated from amplification of reference gene primers within the assay. To quantify the absolute abundance of each unique TCRbeta CDR3 rearrangement, sequence reads were collapsed and filtered. For each sample, productive Simpson clonality was calculated as the square root of Simpson's diversity index over productive rearrangements. TCRdb took over this immuneACCESS table, retaining in-frame rearrangements with V and J assigned. Such tables are incomplete; in checked studies, under half of the missing clones stem from an unresolved V gene, and the remainder is unexplained. D and trimming were read from the DNA, whereas the V and J calls and clone size are those reported in that table. Counted in this sample were around 190,000 clones; more than 75% of them appeared once. Of the sample, about 17% is held by the ten largest clones.

On the study overall, not on this receptor specifically: The amount of clinical and demographic metadata varied by source and participant and was provided uncurated.

Enrolling through a virtual design, the prospective study's participants ranged in age from about 18 to 100 years and lived across 24 United States geographic areas. To assign participants to cohorts, the prospective study relied on clinical history that participants themselves reported in a screening survey and a study questionnaire. Mobile phlebotomists in the prospective study collected whole blood, serum and a nasopharyngeal or oropharyngeal swab from every participant. Participants in the prospective study had the option to provide additional blood draws and questionnaires over an approximately 2-month period. Prospective study blood samples were shipped either frozen or at room temperature before DNA extraction. This clone has only a few counts. The clone's antigen remains unknown. One base away there is no much larger clone; base qualities are not given.

The clonotype comes from a woman aged 45-65 years with acute COVID-19. The chain couples TRBV18 to TRBJ1-4; a stretch of 7 junction bases matches TRBD1. Sequencing input: PBMCs or T cells enriched from blood (not recorded which). The CDR3 loop reads CASSRQGLEGTTNEKLFF. The DNA is TGTGCCAGCTCACGACAGGGATTGGAGGGTACAACTAATGAAAAACTGTTTTTT.